Here is one T cell receptor (beta chain) with its context. Its specificity is unknown. There are 18 residues in the CDR3. The germline gives CDR1 LNHDA, CDR2 SQIVND (reference sequence). V gave up 0 bases and J gave up 0 bases; unmatched junction bases: 8. In the source study's methods: After removing out-of-frame reads, under 2.5 million distinct TCRbeta sequences remained. The table came from immunoSEQ multiplex PCR; TCRdb's copy has only in-frame clones and leaves some out. V and J calls and clone size are given by that table; D and trimming were obtained from the DNA. The top ten clones hold 0.65% to 0.7% of a sample with under 65,000 clones, around 80% of them seen once. This sample is drawn from a study of memory CD4+ T cells and cytomegalovirus serostatus. Notes on the study in general: The CMV-associated TCR signature appears largely within the CD4+ memory repertoire.

Single viable CD3+CD4+CD8-CD45RO+ cells were sorted as the memory CD4+ T cells. After thawing, CD4+ T cells were positively selected. The sequence was collected from an adult in good health and CMV-seronegative. Sequencing was done on a sample of memory CD4+ T cells from blood. This rearrangement joins TRBV19 to TRBJ1-5; 7 nucleotides align to TRBD1. CDR3 DNA sequence: TGTGCCAGTAGTATAGAGGGGACAGCTCGATATAGCAATCAGCCCCAGCATTTT. It codes for CASSIEGTARYSNQPQHF.